Listed here are 27 T cell receptor beta chains from one sample, sequenced in a study of blood T cell repertoires in COVID-19. The table came from immunoSEQ multiplex PCR; TCRdb's copy has only in-frame clones and leaves some out. The sample comprises about 300,000 clones, more than 70% of which are singletons, and around 1.6% rests with the top ten. The sequenced sample was peripheral blood. These receptors were taken from a woman aged 50 to 60 with acute or convalescent COVID-19.

J is TRBJ2-1 and V is TRBV3-1 (or the pseudogene TRBV3-2); the match to TRBD2 covers 9 bases. J gave up 0 bases and V 2 bases, and 5 bases lay outside the gene matches. In germline, CDR1 is LGHDT, CDR2 YNNKEL (reference sequence). This CDR3 contains 17 residues. The CDR3 sequence is CASSQTPGLASYNEQFF. The DNA for the CDR3 is TGTGCCAGCAGCCAAACCCCGGGACTAGCCTCCTACAATGAGCAGTTCTTC.

The CDR3 here is CASSRGLGTSTDTQYF. The CDR3 DNA reads as TGTGCCAGCAGCCGGGGACTGGGAACTAGCACAGATACGCAGTATTTT. The rearrangement uses TRBV5-4 and TRBJ2-3; a possible D gene is TRBD2 (6 bases). Per the germline V gene, CDR1 is SGHNT and CDR2 is YYREEE (reference sequence). This CDR3 is built from 16 residues. The V end lost 4 bases, the J end lost 0 bases, and 15 bases lay between the germline ends.

The rearrangement links TRBV29-1 to TRBJ2-7, with D perhaps matching TRBD2 (6 bases). Germline V gene sequence: CDR1 SQVTM, CDR2 ANQGSEA. The CDR3 extends over 12 amino acids. V was trimmed by 6 bases and J by 4 bases, leaving 13 bases between them. The CDR3 bases are TGCAGCGTCACGGGGACTTCTTACGAGCAGTACTTC. Amino acids: CSVTGTSYEQYF.

The chain joins TRBV30 to TRBJ2-1, with TRBD2 identical over 10 bases. This CDR3 has 15 residues. Germline CDR1 is GTSNPN and CDR2 is SVGIG (reference sequence). J was trimmed by 8 bases and V by 3 bases; bases with no gene match: 10. The CDR3 sequence: CAWRRSSGRIYEQFF. The CDR3 DNA follows: TGTGCCTGGAGGCGGTCTAGCGGGAGAATTTATGAGCAGTTCTTC.

A few counts support this clone. CDR3 sequence (DNA): TGTGCCAGCATGAGGACAGGGTACAATGACTATGGCTACACCTTC. Translation: CASMRTGYNDYGYTF. The chain couples TRBV27 to TRBJ1-2; 8 bases fit TRBD1. The CDR3 has 15 residues. Looked up from germline, CDR1 is MNHEY and CDR2 is SMNVEV (reference sequence). After removal of 7 bases from V and 3 bases from J, the junction contained 10 bases not matched to a gene.

This clone was counted only a few times. V usage is TRBV10-3 and J usage is TRBJ1-3, with TRBD1 matching 9 bases. The germline CDR1 and CDR2 sequences are ENHRY and SYGVKD. V was pared by 6 bases and J by 0 bases, with 6 bases of the junction left unmatched. This CDR3 spans 16 amino acids. In DNA form, the CDR3 reads TGTGCCATCAGGACCGGGACAGGGAGCTCTGGAAACACCATATATTTT. It is translated as CAIRTGTGSSGNTIYF.

The chain couples TRBV2 to TRBJ1-1; a possible D gene is TRBD1 (6 bases). Germline assignment: CDR1 SNHLY and CDR2 FYNNEI. V was pared by 6 bases and J by 6 bases, with 14 bases between. The CDR3 runs to 13 residues. The CDR3 is CASRRGIRSEAFF. The CDR3 region has the DNA TGTGCCAGCAGGAGGGGGATCCGATCTGAAGCTTTCTTT.

The chain recombines TRBV5-1 with TRBJ1-1; no clear D. CDR1 is SGHRS, CDR2 YFSETQ, per germline. Between the trimmed V and J ends, which lost 4 bases and 1 base, there was a span of 11 bases. The CDR3 sequence is 14 residues long. CDR3 in amino acids: CASSSALGNTEAFF. CDR3 sequence (DNA): TGCGCCAGCAGCAGCGCACTGGGGAACACTGAAGCTTTCTTT.

The rearrangement joins TRBV28 to TRBJ2-5; 7 bases fit TRBD2. V lost 2 bases and J lost 2; bases outside the gene matches: 5. Per the germline V gene, CDR1 is MDHEN and CDR2 is SYDVKM. The CDR3 is made up of 15 amino acids. The CDR3 region is CASSLAGASQETQYF. The DNA for the CDR3 is TGTGCCAGCAGTTTAGCGGGAGCGAGTCAAGAGACCCAGTACTTC.

This sequence joins TRBV5-1 and TRBJ1-1; the match to TRBD1 covers 9 bases. Germline CDR1 reads SGHRS; CDR2 reads YFSETQ. This CDR3 is 13 amino acids long. V dropped 3 bases and J dropped 7; count of bases not matched to a gene: 4. The CDR3 loop reads CASSSQGAGEAFF. The CDR3 bases are TGCGCCAGCAGCTCACAGGGGGCTGGTGAAGCTTTCTTT.

The rearrangement joins TRBV11-3 to TRBJ2-2, with 9 bases fitting TRBD1. With V trimmed by 5 bases and J by 4 bases, 5 bases remained unmatched. This CDR3 comprises 15 residues. Germline CDR1 SGHNT, CDR2 YENEEA. This CDR3 is CASSLGQGTTGELFF. The CDR3, as DNA: TGTGCCAGCAGCCTTGGACAGGGGACCACCGGGGAGCTGTTTTTT.

The J gene is TRBJ2-3, the V gene TRBV24-1; 7 bases map to TRBD1. V was pared by 10 bases and J by 2 bases, with 11 bases of the junction left unmatched. This CDR3 contains 15 residues. The germline V gene encodes CDR1 KGHDR and CDR2 SFDVKD. Here the CDR3 DNA reads TGTGCCACAGGAATCCGGGACAGACCCACAGATACGCAGTATTTT. Its translation is CATGIRDRPTDTQYF.

The chain carries TRBV28 and TRBJ1-5, with 8 bases matching TRBD1. Germline V CDR1 and CDR2: MDHEN, SYDVKM. J gave up 7 bases and V 7 bases, and 9 bases lay outside the gene matches. The CDR3 runs 14 residues. The CDR3 here is CASTLYRGRQPQHF. For the CDR3, the DNA is TGTGCCAGCACCTTGTACAGGGGGAGACAGCCCCAGCATTTT.

This chain links TRBV5-6 with TRBJ1-6, with 8 bases that match TRBD1. Germline loops: CDR1 SGHDT, CDR2 YYEEEE. The CDR3 runs to 16 residues. V shed 3 bases and J 0 bases; nucleotides not matched to a gene: 2. Here the CDR3 reads CASSYRGSSYNSPLHF. The CDR3 nucleotides read TGTGCCAGCAGCTACAGGGGGAGCTCCTATAATTCACCCCTCCACTTT. The complete variable domain, with remaining parts taken from reference TRBV5-6 and TRBJ1-6, reads DAGVTQSPTHLIKTRGQQVTLRCSPKSGHDTVSWYQQALGQGPQFIFQYYEEEERQRGNFPDRFSGHQFPNYSSELNVNALLLGDSALYLCASSYRGSSYNSPLHFGNGTRLTVT.

The sample holds one count of this clone. The chain has TRBV11-1 and TRBJ1-2, with D hard to call. V lost 5 bases and J lost 5, with 12 bases in between. Germline assignment: CDR1 SGHAT and CDR2 FQDESV (reference sequence). CDR3 size: 13 residues. CDR3 DNA sequence: TGTGCCAGCAGCAGAGCCATCGGGTATGGCTACACCTTC. It is translated as CASSRAIGYGYTF. The full variable domain, in which reference TRBV11-1 and TRBJ1-2 provide the parts outside the CDR3, is EAEVAQSPRYKITEKSQAVAFWCDPISGHATLYWYRQILGQGPELLVQFQDESVVDDSQLPKDRFSAERLKGVDSTLKIQPAELGDSAMYLCASSRAIGYGYTFGSGTRLTVV.

The V gene is TRBV29-1, the J gene TRBJ2-1; the match to TRBD2 covers 8 bases. V gave up 5 bases and J gave up 1 base; unmatched junction bases: 4. This CDR3 comprises 14 residues. Germline CDR1 is SQVTM and CDR2 is ANQGSEA. This chain's CDR3 is CSVPRGGSYNEQFF. CDR3 DNA: TGCAGCGTTCCTCGGGGGGGTTCCTACAATGAGCAGTTCTTC.

The V and J genes are TRBV25-1 and TRBJ1-5, with D perhaps TRBD1 (6 bases). Trimming stripped 3 bases from V and 5 bases from J, with 14 bases between. The germline V gene encodes CDR1 MGHDK and CDR2 SYGVNS. The CDR3 extends over 15 amino acids. CDR3 residues: CASSDSQGHHQPQHF. For the CDR3, the DNA is TGTGCCAGCAGTGATTCACAGGGCCATCATCAGCCCCAGCATTTT.

The CDR3 DNA sequence: TGTGCCAGCAGCCCCAGACAGGGATCTCATGGAAACACCATATATTTT. Protein product: CASSPRQGSHGNTIYF. The V gene is TRBV7-2, the J gene TRBJ1-3, with 7 nucleotides matching TRBD1. J was trimmed by 3 bases and V by 5 bases; bases with no gene match: 10. This CDR3 is built from 16 residues. CDR1 is SGHTA and CDR2 is FQGNSA in the germline V gene.

The chain employs TRBV28 and TRBJ2-7; a possible D gene is TRBD2 (6 bases). Germline assignment: CDR1 MDHEN and CDR2 SYDVKM. Trimming left V 6 bases short and J 0 bases short, with 15 bases between. The CDR3 covers 15 residues. Here the CDR3 DNA reads TGTGCCAGCAGCCCGACTAGAGCGTACTCCTACGAGCAGTACTTC. Translated: CASSPTRAYSYEQYF.

This rearrangement joins TRBV5-6 to TRBJ2-7; 7 bases align to TRBD2. The CDR3 has 14 amino acids. CDR1 SGHDT and CDR2 YYEEEE come from the germline V gene. Trimming cost V 3 bases and J 3 bases; bases outside gene matches: 6. For the CDR3, the DNA is TGTGCCAGCAGCTCCCCACGGGACTACTACGAGCAGTACTTC. Its translation: CASSSPRDYYEQYF.

The chain combines TRBV27 with TRBJ1-1; 8 bases line up with TRBD1. The CDR3 covers 14 residues. Germline-derived CDR1 and CDR2 are MNHEY and SMNVEV (reference sequence). V lost 4 bases and J lost 6; bases outside the gene matches: 7. CDR3 in amino acids: CASSSLEGQAEAFF. The CDR3 bases are TGTGCCAGCAGTTCCCTCGAGGGACAGGCTGAAGCTTTCTTT.

The chain carries TRBV5-1 and TRBJ1-2, with D possibly TRBD1 on 6 matching bases. The V gene's germline CDR1 is SGHRS and CDR2 YFSETQ. Trimming removed 1 base from V and 4 bases from J, with 14 bases in between. This CDR3 is 15 amino acids long. The CDR3 bases are TGCGCCAGCAGCTTGCTTCCAGGGGCCTTCTATGGCTACACCTTC. Amino acids: CASSLLPGAFYGYTF.

The genes are TRBV19 and TRBJ2-7, with 10 positions matching TRBD1. CDR1 and CDR2 (germline): LNHDA, SQIVND (reference sequence). Trimming at V came to 0 bases and at J to 3 bases, leaving 5 bases not matched to a gene. This CDR3 spans 16 amino acids. In DNA form, the CDR3 reads TGTGCCAGTAGTATAGATAGTGGGACAGGGGTCTACGAGCAGTACTTC. As protein: CASSIDSGTGVYEQYF.

In its sample, this clone was seen once. In DNA form, the CDR3 reads TGTGCCAGCAGCGTAGCCGGACTAGCGGGAGGGCCGGCTGAGCAGTTCTTC. It encodes CASSVAGLAGGPAEQFF. The rearrangement joins TRBV9 to TRBJ2-1; TRBD2 matches 15 bases. The CDR3 spans 17 residues. Trimming cost V 0 bases and J 9 bases; bases outside gene matches: 7. Looked up from germline, CDR1 is SGDLS and CDR2 is YYNGEE.

The table lists this clone with a few counts. This chain joins TRBV4-1 and TRBJ2-7, with TRBD2 matching over 10 bases. J gave up 1 base and V 4 bases, and 16 bases lay outside the gene matches. The CDR3 has 19 residues. The germline CDR1 and CDR2 sequences are MGHRA and YSYEKL. The CDR3 DNA reads as TGCGCCAGCAGCCCCCCCTTGTTCAGGCTAGCGGGAGAATCCTACGAGCAGTACTTC. It is translated as CASSPPLFRLAGESYEQYF.

V and J are TRBV9 and TRBJ2-5; D unclear. V was shortened by 4 bases and J by 1 base, with 5 bases between the two germline ends. Germline lookup yields CDR1 SGDLS and CDR2 YYNGEE. CDR3 length: 12 amino acids. The CDR3 loop reads CASSSSQETQYF. In DNA, the CDR3 is TGTGCCAGCAGCTCATCCCAAGAGACCCAGTACTTC.

This chain connects TRBV18 to TRBJ2-3; maybe TRBD2 (6 bases). V lost 3 bases, J lost 2 bases, and 12 bases lay in between. Per the germline V gene, CDR1 is KGHSH and CDR2 is LQKENI. This CDR3 has 15 amino acids. CDR3 DNA sequence: TGTGCCAGCTCACCGGGGGGACCGAACACAGATACGCAGTATTTT. This translates into CASSPGGPNTDTQYF.